This T cell receptor (beta chain) was identified during a study of T-cell memory formation after mild COVID-19. This CDR3 is built from 17 residues. J was trimmed by 1 base and V by 6 bases; bases with no gene match: 10. CDR1 and CDR2 from the germline V gene are SQVTM and ANQGSEA. Using its own MiXCR run on the 5' RACE reads, TCRdb lists one record per CDR3 protein. The data show about 110,000 distinct CDR3 sequences, with 15% to 20% seen just once and roughly 31% held by the top ten. The chain couples TRBV29-1 to TRBJ2-6; 9 bases match TRBD1. Specimen: PBMCs or a T cell subset sorted from them (not recorded which). The receptor was isolated from an adult woman who had mild COVID-19 (a few samples of this study predate the infection). Cell type and time point are not known. CDR3 DNA sequence: TGCAGCGTCGTATGGACAGGGGCATTTTCTGGGGCCAACGTCCTGACTTTC. This codes for CSVVWTGAFSGANVLTF.